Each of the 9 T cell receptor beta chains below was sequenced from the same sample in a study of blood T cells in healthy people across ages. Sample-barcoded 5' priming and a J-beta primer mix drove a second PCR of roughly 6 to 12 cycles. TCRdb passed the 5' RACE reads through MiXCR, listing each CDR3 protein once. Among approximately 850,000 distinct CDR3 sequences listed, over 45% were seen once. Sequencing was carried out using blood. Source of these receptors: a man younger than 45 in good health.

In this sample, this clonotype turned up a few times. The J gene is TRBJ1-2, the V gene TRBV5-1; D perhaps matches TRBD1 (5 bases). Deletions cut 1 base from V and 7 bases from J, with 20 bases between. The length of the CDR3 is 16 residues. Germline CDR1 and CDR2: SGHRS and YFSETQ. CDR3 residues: CASSLRVVRGSSGYTF. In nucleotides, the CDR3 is TGCGCCAGCAGCTTGCGAGTTGTACGGGGGTCGAGTGGCTACACCTTC.

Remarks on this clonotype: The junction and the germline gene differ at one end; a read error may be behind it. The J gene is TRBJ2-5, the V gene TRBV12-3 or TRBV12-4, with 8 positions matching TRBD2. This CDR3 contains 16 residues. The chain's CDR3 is CASSATGLAGKEAQYF. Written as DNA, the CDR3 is TGTGCCAGCAGTGCTACTGGGCTAGCGGGTAAAGAGGCCCAGTACTTC.

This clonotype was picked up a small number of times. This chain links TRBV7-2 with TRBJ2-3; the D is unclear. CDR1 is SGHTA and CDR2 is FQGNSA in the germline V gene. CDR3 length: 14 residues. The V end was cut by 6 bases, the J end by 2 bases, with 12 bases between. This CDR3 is CASSLSPVTDTQYF. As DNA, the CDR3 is TGTGCCAGCAGTTTATCTCCAGTCACAGATACGCAGTATTTT.

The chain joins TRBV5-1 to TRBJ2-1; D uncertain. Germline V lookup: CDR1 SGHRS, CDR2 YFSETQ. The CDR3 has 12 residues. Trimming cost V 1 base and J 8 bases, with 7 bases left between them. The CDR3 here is CASSLWLDEQFF. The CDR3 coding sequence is TGCGCCAGCAGCTTGTGGCTGGATGAGCAGTTCTTC.

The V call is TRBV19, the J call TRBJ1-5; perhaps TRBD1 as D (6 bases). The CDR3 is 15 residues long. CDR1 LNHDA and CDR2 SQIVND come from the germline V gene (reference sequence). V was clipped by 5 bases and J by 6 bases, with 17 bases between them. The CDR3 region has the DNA TGTGCCAGTAGTCAATCTTCTGGCAGGGGTCAGCCCCAGCATTTT. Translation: CASSQSSGRGQPQHF.

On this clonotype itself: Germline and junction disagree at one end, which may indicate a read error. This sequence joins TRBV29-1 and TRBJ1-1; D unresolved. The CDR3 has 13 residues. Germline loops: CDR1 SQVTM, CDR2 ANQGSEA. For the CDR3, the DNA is TGCAGCGCGGAGAGGTATATGAACAATGAAGCTTTCTTT. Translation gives CSAERYMNNEAFF.

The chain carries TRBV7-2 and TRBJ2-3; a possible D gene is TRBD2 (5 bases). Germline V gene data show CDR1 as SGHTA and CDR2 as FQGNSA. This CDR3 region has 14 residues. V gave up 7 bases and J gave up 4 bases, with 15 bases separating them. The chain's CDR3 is CASTPRRLADTQYF. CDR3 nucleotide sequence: TGTGCCAGCACCCCTCGGAGGTTAGCAGATACGCAGTATTTT.

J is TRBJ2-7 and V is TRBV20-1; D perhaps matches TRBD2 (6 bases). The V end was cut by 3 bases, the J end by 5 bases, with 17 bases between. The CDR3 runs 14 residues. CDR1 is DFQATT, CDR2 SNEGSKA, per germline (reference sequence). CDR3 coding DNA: TGCAGTGCTAGGCCCGGGAATAGCGGCCACGAGCAGTACTTC. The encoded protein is CSARPGNSGHEQYF.

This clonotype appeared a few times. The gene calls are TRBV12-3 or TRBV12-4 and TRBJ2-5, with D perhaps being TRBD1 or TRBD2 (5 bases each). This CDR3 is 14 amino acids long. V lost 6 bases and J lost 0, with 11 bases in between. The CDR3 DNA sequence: TGTGCCAGCAGCCGGGGCCGTTACCAAGAGACCCAGTACTTC. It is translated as CASSRGRYQETQYF.